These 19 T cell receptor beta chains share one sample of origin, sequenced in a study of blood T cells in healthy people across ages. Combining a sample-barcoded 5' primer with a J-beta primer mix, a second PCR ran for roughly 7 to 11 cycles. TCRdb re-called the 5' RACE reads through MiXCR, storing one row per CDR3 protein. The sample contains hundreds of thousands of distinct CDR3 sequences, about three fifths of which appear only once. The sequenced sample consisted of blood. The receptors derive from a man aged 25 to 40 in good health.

This CDR3 reads CSVYDSAGPSRNEQFF. The DNA for the CDR3 is TGCAGCGTTTACGACTCAGCGGGGCCTTCCCGGAATGAGCAGTTCTTC. The rearrangement uses TRBV29-1 and TRBJ2-1, with 7 bases lining up with TRBD2. Germline V gene sequence: CDR1 SQVTM, CDR2 ANQGSEA. Trimming at V came to 5 bases and at J to 7 bases, leaving 17 bases not matched to a gene. The CDR3 totals 16 residues.

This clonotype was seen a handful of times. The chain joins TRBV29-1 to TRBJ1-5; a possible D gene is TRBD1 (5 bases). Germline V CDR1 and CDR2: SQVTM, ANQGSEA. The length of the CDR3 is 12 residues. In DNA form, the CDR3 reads TGCGGGGCGTTAGAGTTTGGTCAGCCCCAGCATTTT. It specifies CGALEFGQPQHF.

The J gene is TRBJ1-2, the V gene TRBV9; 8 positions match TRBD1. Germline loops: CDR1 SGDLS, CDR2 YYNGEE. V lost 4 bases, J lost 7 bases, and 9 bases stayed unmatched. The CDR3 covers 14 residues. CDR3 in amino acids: CASSQGQGSCGYTF. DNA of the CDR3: TGTGCCAGCAGCCAAGGACAGGGATCCTGTGGCTACACCTTC.

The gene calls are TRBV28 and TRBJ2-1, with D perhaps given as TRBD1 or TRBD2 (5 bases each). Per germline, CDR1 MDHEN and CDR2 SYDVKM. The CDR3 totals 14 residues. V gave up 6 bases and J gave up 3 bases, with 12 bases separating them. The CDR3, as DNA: TGTGCCAGCAGGGTGGGACGGGGCTACAATGAGCAGTTCTTC. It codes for CASRVGRGYNEQFF. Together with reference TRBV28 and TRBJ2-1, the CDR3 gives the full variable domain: DVKVTQSSRYLVKRTGEKVFLECVQDMDHENMFWYRQDPGLGLRLIYFSYDVKMKEKGDIPEGYSVSREKKERFSLILESASTNQTSMYLCASRVGRGYNEQFFGPGTRLTVL.

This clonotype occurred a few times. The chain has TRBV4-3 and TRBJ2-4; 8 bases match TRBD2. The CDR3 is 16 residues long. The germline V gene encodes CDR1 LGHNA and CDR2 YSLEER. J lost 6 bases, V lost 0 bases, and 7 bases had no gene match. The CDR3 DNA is TGCGCCAGCAGCCAAGAGTCCGCTCTAGCGGGAAACATTCAGTACTTC. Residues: CASSQESALAGNIQYF.

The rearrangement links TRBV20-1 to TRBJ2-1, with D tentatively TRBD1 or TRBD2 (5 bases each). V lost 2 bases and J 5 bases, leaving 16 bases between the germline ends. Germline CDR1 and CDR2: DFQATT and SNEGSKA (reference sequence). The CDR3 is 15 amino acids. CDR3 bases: TGCAGTGCTAGACCATTGGATGGGACGCACAATGAGCAGTTCTTC. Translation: CSARPLDGTHNEQFF.

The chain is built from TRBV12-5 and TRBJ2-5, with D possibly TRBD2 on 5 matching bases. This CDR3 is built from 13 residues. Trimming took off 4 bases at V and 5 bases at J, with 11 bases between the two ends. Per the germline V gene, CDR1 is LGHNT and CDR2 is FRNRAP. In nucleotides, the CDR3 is TGTGCTAGTGGTTCGATGCCGGGGGAGACCCAGTACTTC. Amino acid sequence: CASGSMPGETQYF.

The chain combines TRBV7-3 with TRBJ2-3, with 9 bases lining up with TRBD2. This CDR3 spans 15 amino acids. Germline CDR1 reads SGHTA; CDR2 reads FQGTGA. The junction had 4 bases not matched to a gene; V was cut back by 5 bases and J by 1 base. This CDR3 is CASSNRLAGTDTQYF. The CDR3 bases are TGTGCCAGCAGCAATAGACTAGCGGGCACAGATACGCAGTATTTT.

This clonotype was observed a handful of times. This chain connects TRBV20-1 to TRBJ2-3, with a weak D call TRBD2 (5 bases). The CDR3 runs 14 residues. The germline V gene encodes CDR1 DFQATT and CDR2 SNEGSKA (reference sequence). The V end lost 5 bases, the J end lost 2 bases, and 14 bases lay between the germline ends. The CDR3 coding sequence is TGCAGTGCTCGACGGACTCGAACCACAGATACGCAGTATTTT. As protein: CSARRTRTTDTQYF.

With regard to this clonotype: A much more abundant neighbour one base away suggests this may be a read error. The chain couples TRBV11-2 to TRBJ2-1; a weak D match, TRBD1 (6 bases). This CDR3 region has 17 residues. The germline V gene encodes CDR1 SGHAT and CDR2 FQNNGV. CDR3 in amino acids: CASSLYSDSSSYNEQSF. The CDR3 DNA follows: TGTGCCAGCAGCTTATATTCGGACAGCTCATCCTACAATGAGCAGTCCTTC.

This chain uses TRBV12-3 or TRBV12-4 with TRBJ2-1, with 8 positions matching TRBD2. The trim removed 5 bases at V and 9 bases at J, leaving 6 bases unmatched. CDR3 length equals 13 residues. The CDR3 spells CASSIRGGLEQFF. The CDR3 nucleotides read TGTGCCAGCAGTATCCGGGGGGGACTTGAGCAGTTCTTC.

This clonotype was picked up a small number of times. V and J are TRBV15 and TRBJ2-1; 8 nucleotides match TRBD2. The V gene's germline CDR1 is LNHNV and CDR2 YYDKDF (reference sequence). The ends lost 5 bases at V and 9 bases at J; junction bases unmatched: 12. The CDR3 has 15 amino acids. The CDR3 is CATSLRAGARPEQFF. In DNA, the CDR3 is TGTGCCACCAGCCTAAGAGCGGGGGCCCGTCCTGAGCAGTTCTTC.

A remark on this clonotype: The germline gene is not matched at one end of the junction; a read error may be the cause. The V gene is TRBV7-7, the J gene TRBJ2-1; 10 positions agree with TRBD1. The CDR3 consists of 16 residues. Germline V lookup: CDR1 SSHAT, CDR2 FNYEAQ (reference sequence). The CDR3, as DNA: TGTGCTAGCAGCTTAGTCGGCGGGACAGGGGCCCATGAGCAGTTCTTC. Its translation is CASSLVGGTGAHEQFF.

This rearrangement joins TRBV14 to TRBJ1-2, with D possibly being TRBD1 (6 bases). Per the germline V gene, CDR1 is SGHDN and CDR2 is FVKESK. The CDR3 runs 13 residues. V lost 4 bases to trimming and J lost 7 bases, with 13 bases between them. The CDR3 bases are TGTGCCAGCAGCCTGGACAGCCTCTGTGGCTACACCTTC. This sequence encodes CASSLDSLCGYTF.

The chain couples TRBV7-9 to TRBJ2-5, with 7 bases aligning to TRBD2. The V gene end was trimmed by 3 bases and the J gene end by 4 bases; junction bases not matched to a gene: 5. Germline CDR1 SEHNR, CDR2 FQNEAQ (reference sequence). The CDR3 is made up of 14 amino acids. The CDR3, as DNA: TGTGCCAGCAGCTTTACAGCGGGAATAGAGACCCAGTACTTC. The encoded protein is CASSFTAGIETQYF.

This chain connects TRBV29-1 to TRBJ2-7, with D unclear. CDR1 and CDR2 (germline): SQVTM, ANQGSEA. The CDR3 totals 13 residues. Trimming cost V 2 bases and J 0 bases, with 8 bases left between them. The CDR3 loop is CSVETGSSYEQYF. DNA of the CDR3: TGCAGCGTTGAAACTGGTTCCTCCTACGAGCAGTACTTC.

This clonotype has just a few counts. CDR3 coding DNA: TGTGCCAGCAGCCGCTTAGATGAGCAGTTCTTC. Translation: CASSRLDEQFF. The chain couples TRBV27 to TRBJ2-1; no clear D gene. Looked up from germline, CDR1 is MNHEY and CDR2 is SMNVEV (reference sequence). The CDR3 consists of 11 residues. Trimming pared 6 bases from V and 8 bases from J, leaving 8 bases between.

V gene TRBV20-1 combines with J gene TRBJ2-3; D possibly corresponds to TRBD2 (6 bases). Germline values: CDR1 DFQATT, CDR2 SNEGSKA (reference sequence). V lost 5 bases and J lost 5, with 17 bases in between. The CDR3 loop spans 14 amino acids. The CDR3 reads CSAPLRDSGDTQYF. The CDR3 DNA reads TGCAGTGCTCCCCTTCGGGACTCAGGAGATACGCAGTATTTT.

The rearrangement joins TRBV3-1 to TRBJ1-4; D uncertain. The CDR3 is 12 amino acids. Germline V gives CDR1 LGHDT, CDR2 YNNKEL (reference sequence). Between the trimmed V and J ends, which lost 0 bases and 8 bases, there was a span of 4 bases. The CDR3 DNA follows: TGTGCCAGCAGCCAAGAGGAGGAAAAACTGTTTTTT. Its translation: CASSQEEEKLFF.